The 13 T cell receptor beta chains in this list originate from one sample, sequenced in a study of Graves' ophthalmopathy and Graves' hyperthyroidism. TCR beta CDR3 regions were amplified from RNA transcripts. After a first-round RT-PCR with HTBI primers, a second-round multiplex PCR was run. TCRdb reprocessed the multiplex PCR reads with MiXCR, giving one entry per CDR3 protein. The sample has about 480,000 distinct CDR3 sequences, approximately 15% seen once. Sequencing input: blood. The receptors stem from a woman in her twenties or thirties with Graves' ophthalmopathy.

This clonotype was recorded many times. This chain links TRBV30 with TRBJ2-7; no clear D gene. The V gene's germline CDR1 is GTSNPN and CDR2 SVGIG (reference sequence). The V end lost 3 bases, the J end lost 3 bases, and 9 bases lay between the germline ends. The CDR3 loop spans 12 amino acids. Here the CDR3 DNA reads TGTGCCTGGAGCTTGACGCACTACGAGCAGTACTTC. Translated: CAWSLTHYEQYF.

In this sample, this clonotype turned up many times. The V gene is TRBV28, the J gene TRBJ2-7, with TRBD1 matching over 9 bases. V gave up 6 bases and J gave up 5 bases; unmatched junction bases: 11. Germline CDR1 MDHEN, CDR2 SYDVKM. The CDR3 loop spans 15 amino acids. The CDR3 here is CASRPQGDRVNEQYF. The CDR3 DNA sequence: TGTGCCAGCAGGCCCCAGGGGGACAGGGTCAACGAGCAGTACTTC.

This sequence joins TRBV15 and TRBJ2-7; 9 nucleotides line up with TRBD1. Germline CDR1 reads LNHNV; CDR2 reads YYDKDF (reference sequence). CDR3 length: 17 residues. CDR3 sequence (DNA): TGTGCCACCAGCAGACCTAGGGACAGGGACAGGAGGAACGAGCAGTGGGTG. It specifies CATSRPRDRDRRNEQWV.

This clonotype has at least ten counts. The CDR3 nucleotides are TGCAGCGTTAAACTTCAGGGTCACACTGAAGCTTTCTTT. Protein product: CSVKLQGHTEAFF. The chain combines TRBV29-1 with TRBJ1-1; D is perhaps TRBD1 (5 bases). Germline loops: CDR1 SQVTM, CDR2 ANQGSEA. The CDR3 consists of 13 residues. V lost 5 bases, J lost 3 bases, and 13 bases lay in between. Full variable domain (missing parts from reference TRBV29-1 and TRBJ1-1): SAVISQKPSRDICQRGTSLTIQCQVDSQVTMMFWYRQQPGQSLTLIATANQGSEATYESGFVIDKFPISRPNLTFSTLTVSNMSPEDSSIYLCSVKLQGHTEAFFGQGTRLTVV.

This clonotype has only a few counts. This CDR3 fails to terminate in the conserved phenylalanine or tryptophan, so it likely reflects a read error. This chain connects TRBV18 to TRBJ1-6, with D perhaps TRBD1 (6 bases). The CDR3 loop spans 14 amino acids. Germline-derived CDR1 and CDR2 are KGHSH and LQKENI. V was clipped by 3 bases and J by 8 bases, with 11 bases between them. The CDR3 reads CASSPAGVYSPLHL. Here the CDR3 DNA reads TGTGCCAGCTCACCCGCAGGGGTTTATTCACCCCTCCACCTT.

In this sample, this clonotype turned up a few times. The chain recombines TRBV19 with TRBJ2-4; possible D gene TRBD2, 5 bases. V was cut by 5 bases and J by 6 bases, with 8 bases left in between. This CDR3 spans 12 amino acids. The germline gives CDR1 LNHDA, CDR2 SQIVND (reference sequence). In DNA form, the CDR3 reads TGTGCCAGTAGTCGGAGCGGAAACATTCAGTACTTC. It translates to CASSRSGNIQYF.

A remark on this clonotype: Being one base from a much bigger clone, this may be a read error. The chain combines TRBV7-3 with TRBJ2-5, with 8 bases that match TRBD1. The CDR3 sequence is 17 residues long. Germline V gene data show CDR1 as SGHTA and CDR2 as FQGTGA. CDR3 coding DNA: TGTGCCAGCAGCTTAATGGATTGGACAGGGTTCAAGGAGACCGAGTACTTC. Translated, it gives CASSLMDWTGFKETEYF.

The chain joins TRBV6-1 to TRBJ2-5; maybe TRBD2 (5 bases). There are 14 residues in the CDR3. The germline CDR1 and CDR2 sequences are MNHNS and SASEGT. V was pared by 0 bases and J by 5 bases, with 10 bases between. DNA of the CDR3: TGTGCCAGCAGTGAAGCGGGAGCGGATGAGACCCAGTACTTC. Protein: CASSEAGADETQYF.

This clonotype was picked up many times. CDR3 in DNA: TGTGCCTGGAGTGTAAGCTCTGGAAACACCATATATTTT. This sequence encodes CAWSVSSGNTIYF. The chain carries TRBV30 and TRBJ1-3; D unclear. This CDR3 comprises 13 residues. In germline, CDR1 is GTSNPN, CDR2 SVGIG (reference sequence). V was cut by 0 bases and J by 0 bases, with 3 bases left in between.

This clonotype has only a few counts. This CDR3 reads CASSQDEGGIGYEQYF. The CDR3 nucleotides read TGTGCCAGCAGCCAAGATGAGGGCGGTATCGGCTACGAGCAGTACTTC. The rearrangement joins TRBV4-2 to TRBJ2-7, with D perhaps matching TRBD2 (5 bases). The germline V and J ends were trimmed by 0 bases and 3 bases, with 15 bases remaining between them. CDR3 size: 16 residues. Germline CDR1 and CDR2: LGHNA and YNFKEQ.

At least ten counts were recorded for this clonotype. This rearrangement joins TRBV6-5 to TRBJ2-5; no clear D. The CDR3 loop spans 15 amino acids. Germline CDR1 is MNHEY and CDR2 is SVGAGI. Trimming cost V 0 bases and J 4 bases, with 12 bases left between them. The CDR3 loop reads CASSYSFSLRETQYF. The CDR3 bases are TGTGCCAGCAGTTACTCTTTCTCCCTCCGAGAGACCCAGTACTTC.

This clonotype was counted ten times or more. The chain uses TRBV19 and TRBJ1-2; TRBD1 might be the D (5 bases). The germline V and J ends were trimmed by 5 bases and 3 bases, with 16 bases remaining between them. Looked up from germline, CDR1 is LNHDA and CDR2 is SQIVND (reference sequence). The CDR3 spans 15 residues. The CDR3 spells CASSLQARIYYGYTF. The CDR3 DNA sequence: TGTGCCAGTAGTCTACAGGCGAGAATTTACTATGGCTACACCTTC.

This clonotype was seen ten or more times. The chain links TRBV4-1 to TRBJ2-7; no clear D gene. CDR3 length: 12 residues. CDR1 is MGHRA and CDR2 is YSYEKL in the germline V gene. Deletions cut 3 bases from V and 5 bases from J, with 8 bases between. The CDR3 spells CASSHRTDEQYF. The CDR3, as DNA: TGCGCCAGCAGCCACCGGACCGACGAGCAGTACTTC.